The 18 T cell receptor beta chains in this list originate from one sample, sequenced in a study of T cells in Graves' hyperthyroidism and ophthalmopathy (dated by TCRdb to the late 2010s). The method behind the library was multiplex PCR. The data were produced on an Illumina HiSeq 2000. The TCR beta CDR3 regions were amplified from the RNA transcripts. A first-round RT-PCR of the TCR CDR3 used the HTBI primer set with the Qiagen OneStep RT-PCR kit. TCRdb applied fastp at Q25 and MiXCR to the public reads, then kept only in-frame beta chains. Each CDR3 protein appears once, grouped with its most common genes and DNA. The sample profile shows 390,000 or so distinct CDR3 sequences; roughly 15% of them were found once. The ten top clones hold about 13% of the sample. The sequencing input was blood. The receptor source for this set is a man aged 18 to 29 with Graves' ophthalmopathy.

This clonotype was counted many times. The genes are TRBV12-3 or TRBV12-4 and TRBJ2-2; 12 nucleotides agree with TRBD2. CDR3 length: 17 residues. Unmatched junction bases numbered 8, after V lost 6 bases and J lost 3 bases. This CDR3 is CASRTGTSGSYTGELFF. The CDR3 nucleotides read TGTGCCAGCAGAACCGGGACTAGCGGGTCTTACACCGGGGAGCTGTTTTTT.

This chain links TRBV11-1 with TRBJ2-1; 9 bases map to TRBD2. The CDR3 length is 15 residues. After removal of 3 bases from V and 7 bases from J, the junction contained 7 bases not matched to a gene. CDR1 and CDR2 from the germline V gene are SGHAT and FQDESV (reference sequence). The CDR3 loop reads CASSFALAGWNEQFF. Written as DNA, the CDR3 is TGTGCCAGCAGCTTTGCGCTAGCGGGGTGGAATGAGCAGTTCTTC.

This clonotype appeared many times. The rearrangement links TRBV7-2 to TRBJ2-1; D ambiguous. Trimming pared 6 bases from V and 4 bases from J, leaving 7 bases between. Germline loops: CDR1 SGHTA, CDR2 FQGNSA. The CDR3 is made up of 12 amino acids. Written as DNA, the CDR3 is TGTGCCAGCAGTTCCGAATACAATGAGCAGTTCTTC. This codes for CASSSEYNEQFF. Based on the CDR3 plus reference TRBV7-2 and TRBJ2-1, the full variable domain is GAGVSQSPSNKVTEKGKDVELRCDPISGHTALYWYRQSLGQGLEFLIYFQGNSAPDKSGLPSDRFSAERTGGSVSTLTIQRTQQEDSAVYLCASSSEYNEQFFGPGTRLTVL.

This clonotype was detected a few times. The J gene is TRBJ2-5, the V gene TRBV14, with D unclear. The CDR3 length is 14 residues. The germline CDR1 and CDR2 sequences are SGHDN and FVKESK. The V end was cut by 0 bases, the J end by 1 base, with 6 bases between. The CDR3 here is CASSQDPFQETQYF. In DNA, the CDR3 is TGTGCCAGCAGCCAAGATCCCTTCCAAGAGACCCAGTACTTC.

A note on this clonotype: This clone may be a read error of a much larger clone one base away. The genes are TRBV29-1 and TRBJ2-7, with D perhaps matching TRBD1 (6 bases). Looked up from germline, CDR1 is SQVTM and CDR2 is ANQGSEA. This CDR3 has 12 amino acids. V was pared by 8 bases and J by 1 base, with 12 bases between. CDR3 sequence: CSITTGSYEQYF. DNA for the CDR3: TGCAGCATCACGACAGGTTCCTACGAGCAGTACTTC.

This clonotype showed up many times. V and J are TRBV2 and TRBJ2-1; possible D gene TRBD1, 5 bases. This CDR3 is 15 amino acids long. Between the trimmed V and J ends, which lost 3 bases and 5 bases, there was a span of 14 bases. Germline V lookup: CDR1 SNHLY, CDR2 FYNNEI. This CDR3 reads CASSDSRALNNEQFF. The CDR3 DNA follows: TGTGCCAGCAGTGACTCCAGGGCCCTGAACAATGAGCAGTTCTTC.

The sample holds many counts of this clonotype. DNA of the CDR3: TGTGCCTGGAGTGCTTTTGCCGGGGAGCTGTTTTTT. Its translation: CAWSAFAGELFF. The chain carries TRBV30 and TRBJ2-2; D remains unclear. V lost 1 base, J lost 6 bases, and 6 bases lay in between. CDR1 GTSNPN and CDR2 SVGIG come from the germline V gene (reference sequence). This CDR3 is 12 amino acids long.

This clonotype has at least ten counts. The chain joins TRBV12-5 to TRBJ2-6; 10 positions match TRBD1. V dropped 2 bases and J dropped 0; count of bases not matched to a gene: 10. This CDR3 region has 20 residues. The V gene's germline CDR1 is LGHNT and CDR2 FRNRAP. CDR3 DNA: TGTGCTAGTGGTTTGCCCCCGGGACAGGGGCTTTCCTCTGGGGCCAACGTCCTGACTTTC. Translating it yields CASGLPPGQGLSSGANVLTF.

This clonotype appeared many times. V is TRBV7-8 and J is TRBJ2-2, with 7 bases lining up with TRBD2. Germline-derived CDR1 and CDR2 are SGHVS and FQNEAQ. Trimming removed 7 bases from V and 1 base from J; junction bases left unmatched: 9. This CDR3 is built from 16 residues. The CDR3 region is CASILGPGGNTGELFF. Here the CDR3 DNA reads TGTGCCAGCATCCTGGGACCGGGGGGGAACACCGGGGAGCTGTTTTTT.

This clonotype appeared many times. The J gene is TRBJ1-5, the V gene TRBV11-2, with 9 positions matching TRBD1. The J segment lost 5 bases and the V segment lost 5 bases, leaving 7 bases of the junction unmatched. The CDR3 covers 15 residues. Germline V gene lookup returns CDR1 SGHAT and CDR2 FQNNGV. The CDR3 DNA sequence: TGTGCCAGCAGCCCGGGGACAGGGATTTATCAGCCCCAGCATTTT. Translating gives CASSPGTGIYQPQHF.

This clonotype has ten or more counts. The CDR3 nucleotides read TGTGCCAGCAGCCCCGGCCGGGACAGGGAGCGGCAGTACTTC. Its protein is CASSPGRDRERQYF. The chain carries TRBV7-2 and TRBJ2-7; 9 nucleotides match TRBD1. Germline loops: CDR1 SGHTA, CDR2 FQGNSA. V trimming: 5 bases; J trimming: 9 bases; junction bases outside the gene matches: 11. The CDR3 spans 14 residues.

This clonotype was seen a handful of times. V and J are TRBV29-1 and TRBJ1-3, with a tentative D call TRBD1 (5 bases). Germline-derived CDR1 and CDR2 are SQVTM and ANQGSEA. V was shortened by 7 bases and J by 2 bases, with 12 bases between the two germline ends. CDR3 length: 13 residues. The CDR3 sequence: CSAEGRTGNTIYF. The CDR3 DNA is TGCAGCGCCGAGGGACGAACTGGAAACACCATATATTTT. Full variable domain (outside the CDR3, taken from reference TRBV29-1 and TRBJ1-3): SAVISQKPSRDICQRGTSLTIQCQVDSQVTMMFWYRQQPGQSLTLIATANQGSEATYESGFVIDKFPISRPNLTFSTLTVSNMSPEDSSIYLCSAEGRTGNTIYFGEGSWLTVV.

The gene calls are TRBV12-3 or TRBV12-4 and TRBJ1-2; 9 nucleotides align to TRBD1. This CDR3 comprises 14 residues. Unmatched junction bases numbered 1, after V lost 4 bases and J lost 1 base. The CDR3: CASSSTGGNYGYTF. CDR3 sequence (DNA): TGTGCCAGCAGTTCGACAGGGGGTAACTATGGCTACACCTTC.

This clonotype was counted between two and nine times. The genes are TRBV19 and TRBJ2-7; TRBD1 agrees at 10 bases. Germline CDR1 LNHDA, CDR2 SQIVND (reference sequence). The V segment lost 1 base and the J segment 2 bases; nucleotides outside the gene matches: 5. This CDR3 is built from 16 residues. DNA of the CDR3: TGTGCCAGTAGTATAGCGGGACAGGGGAGGACCTACGAGCAGTACTTC. It encodes CASSIAGQGRTYEQYF.

This chain uses TRBV19 with TRBJ2-5; D unclear. Looked up from germline, CDR1 is LNHDA and CDR2 is SQIVND (reference sequence). This CDR3 has 12 amino acids. The V gene lost 4 bases and the J gene lost 2 bases, with 5 bases spanning the gap. CDR3 in amino acids: CASSKRQETQYF. The CDR3 nucleotides are TGTGCCAGTAGTAAGCGACAAGAGACCCAGTACTTC.

Remarks on this clonotype: A much larger clone differs from this one at a single base, so this may be a read error. The rearrangement uses TRBV7-3 and TRBJ1-2; D is possibly TRBD1 (5 bases). V was pared by 2 bases and J by 6 bases, with 16 bases between. In germline, CDR1 is SGHTA, CDR2 FQGTGA. The CDR3 extends over 15 amino acids. The CDR3 DNA sequence: TGTGCCAGCAGCTTAGAAGGTGGGGGGTCGCATGGCTACACCTTC. Encoded protein: CASSLEGGGSHGYTF. Variable domain in full (rest from reference TRBV7-3 and TRBJ1-2): GAGVSQTPSNKVTEKGKYVELRCDPISGHTALYWYRQSLGQGPEFLIYFQGTGAADDSGLPNDRFFAVRPEGSVSTLKIQRTERGDSAVYLCASSLEGGGSHGYTFGSGTRLTVV.

This chain's CDR3 is CASSFWWLSTDTQYF. CDR3 DNA: TGTGCCAGCAGCTTCTGGTGGCTAAGCACAGATACGCAGTATTTT. This chain connects TRBV11-1 to TRBJ2-3; D call uncertain. Germline CDR1 SGHAT, CDR2 FQDESV (reference sequence). V lost 3 bases to trimming and J lost 0 bases, with 10 bases between them. The CDR3 extends over 15 amino acids.

This clonotype was seen repeatedly, ten times or more. The rearrangement links TRBV3-1 to TRBJ2-1; 9 positions match TRBD2. Germline assignment: CDR1 LGHDT and CDR2 YNNKEL (reference sequence). After removal of 0 bases from V and 12 bases from J, the junction contained 9 bases not matched to a gene. The CDR3 has 15 residues. The CDR3 loop is CASSQDWAGGLWQFF. Written as DNA, the CDR3 is TGTGCCAGCAGCCAAGATTGGGCGGGGGGGCTTTGGCAGTTCTTC.